This is a list of T cell receptor beta chains from one sample in a study of HIV-infected patients and healthy controls. Each CDR3 protein gets one entry after TCRdb re-called the 5' RACE reads with MiXCR. Here the sample spans 8,100 or so distinct CDR3 sequences, 9% to 9.5% being singletons. The specimen comprised blood, sampled before antiretroviral therapy. These receptors were taken from an adult with HIV infection. Each CDR3 is given with its conserved first and last residue. The order of the fields is D gene, V gene, clone size, J gene, CDR3 protein, CDR3 DNA. A D gene is named only where the DNA matches it firmly. Part of the rows lack a size; the others show once, few, many or a class for expanded clones.

>-|TRBV25-1|many|TRBJ1-1
CASSEKDGWSPEAFF
TGTGCCAGCAGTGAAAAAGACGGGTGGTCTCCTGAAGCTTTCTTT
>TRBD2|TRBV28|many|TRBJ2-1
CASSLGTSGGLGEQFF
TGTGCCAGCAGTTTAGGGACTAGCGGGGGCCTTGGCGAGCAGTTCTTC
>-|TRBV5-4|medium-sized|TRBJ2-3
CASSSGLTSTDTQYF
TGTGCCAGCAGCTCGGGACTGACTAGCACAGATACGCAGTATTTT
>TRBD2|TRBV15|many|TRBJ2-1
CATSREAGGSSSYNEQFF
TGTGCCACCAGCAGAGAGGCGGGGGGTAGTAGCTCCTACAATGAGCAGTTCTTC
>-|TRBV5-1|many|TRBJ2-3
CASSPLAQDTQYF
TGCGCCAGCAGCCCACTAGCCCAAGATACGCAGTATTTT
>TRBD1|TRBV30|-|TRBJ1-4
CAWSVRDRGFTEKLFF
TGTGCCTGGAGTGTCCGGGACAGGGGATTTACTGAAAAACTGTTTTTT
>-|TRBV15|many|TRBJ2-7
CATSREDITYEQYF
TGTGCCACCAGCAGAGAAGACATTACCTACGAGCAGTACTTC
>TRBD2|TRBV10-2|-|TRBJ2-5
CASRLAGDETQYF
TGCGCCAGCAGGTTGGCGGGGGACGAGACCCAGTACTTC
>TRBD2|TRBV6-6|medium-sized|TRBJ2-3
CASSSWRGGQDTQYF
TGTGCCAGCAGCTCCTGGCGGGGGGGCCAAGATACGCAGTATTTT
>-|TRBV10-2|medium-sized|TRBJ2-3
CATKNQERSTDTQYF
TGCGCCACCAAAAATCAGGAGAGGAGCACAGATACGCAGTATTTT
>-|TRBV28|many|TRBJ2-4
CATFWGNIQYF
TGTGCCACCTTCTGGGGAAACATTCAGTACTTC
>-|TRBV6-6|few|TRBJ2-7
CASSSEGYEQYF
TGTGCCAGCAGTTCTGAGGGGTACGAGCAGTACTTC
>-|TRBV7-9|many|TRBJ2-7
CASSDRDVPYEQYF
TGTGCCAGCAGCGACCGGGACGTCCCCTACGAGCAGTACTTC
>-|TRBV6-5|medium-sized|TRBJ2-3
CASSLGGRTDTQYF
TGTGCCAGCAGTCTTGGGGGCCGCACAGATACGCAGTATTTT
>-|TRBV14|many|TRBJ2-3
CASSQAGTQYF
TGTGCCAGCAGCCAAGCGGGTACGCAGTATTTT
>TRBD2|TRBV7-6|medium-sized|TRBJ2-1
CASSLKLAGLYNEQFF
TGTGCCAGCAGCTTAAAACTAGCGGGCTTGTACAATGAGCAGTTCTTC
>-|TRBV12-3/TRBV12-4|few|TRBJ2-3
CASSLGGAADTQYF
TGTGCCAGCAGTTTAGGGGGGGCCGCAGATACGCAGTATTTT
>-|TRBV4-1|medium-sized|TRBJ2-7
CASSQVAGFYEQYF
TGCGCCAGCAGCCAAGTCGCCGGGTTCTACGAGCAGTACTTC
>-|TRBV3-1|medium-sized|TRBJ1-1
CASSPLVNTEAFF
TGTGCCAGCAGCCCCCTCGTGAACACTGAAGCTTTCTTT
>TRBD1|TRBV6-5|many|TRBJ2-7
CASSYWTGGYENYEQYF
TGTGCCAGCAGTTACTGGACAGGGGGATACGAGAACTACGAGCAGTACTTC
>-|TRBV11-2|many|TRBJ1-4
CASSSPRVNEKLFF
TGTGCCAGCAGCAGCCCGAGGGTTAATGAAAAACTGTTTTTT
>-|TRBV7-8|medium-sized|TRBJ2-7
CASSLAEQPYEQYF
TGTGCCAGCAGCTTAGCGGAACAGCCTTACGAGCAGTACTTC
>-|TRBV6-1|many|TRBJ1-1
CASSEVEFGAEAFF
TGTGCCAGCAGTGAAGTAGAATTTGGGGCGGAAGCTTTCTTT
>-|TRBV11-2|many|TRBJ2-1
CASSLAPNTYNEQFF
TGTGCCAGCAGCTTAGCACCTAACACCTACAATGAGCAGTTCTTC
>-|TRBV11-2|medium-sized|TRBJ2-7
CASSLRRAYEQYF
TGTGCCAGCAGCTTACGGAGGGCCTACGAGCAGTACTTC
>TRBD2|TRBV10-3|many|TRBJ2-1
CAIRGTSGNGEQFF
TGTGCCATCAGAGGGACTAGCGGGAATGGTGAGCAGTTCTTC
>TRBD2|TRBV7-9|many|TRBJ2-7
CASSKTSGRFEQYF
TGTGCCAGCAGCAAGACTAGCGGGAGGTTCGAGCAGTACTTC
>-|TRBV27|many|TRBJ2-7
CASSLSGNAFYEQYF
TGTGCCAGCAGTTTATCCGGGAACGCCTTCTACGAGCAGTACTTC